The T cell receptor beta chain under discussion was sequenced for a study of beta chain features in type 1 diabetes. Points from the study as a whole: Within each of all four CD4+ subsets, Type 1 diabetes patients had TCRB CDR3s that were moderately but significantly shorter. The naive, central memory and Treg TCRB repertoires looked more alike in patients than they did in healthy donors.

As every portion of the isolated RNA was reverse transcribed, the sequencing read expressed TCRB transcripts. The method was immunoSEQ multiplex PCR; TCRdb's version includes in-frame clones alone and lacks a portion of them. The top ten hold approximately 0.015% of the sample, which has 250,000 to 350,000 clones, more than 13% seen once. As to this clone: What it binds is unknown.

Cell sorting via CD45RO/CCR7/CD25/CD127/CD95/CD27 was performed to obtain CD4+ naive, central memory, regulatory and stem cell-like memory cells. Purity (above 95%) was reached by all sorted populations. The germline gives CDR1 SGHTA, CDR2 FQGNSA. CDR3 length: 16 residues. The V segment lost 3 bases and the J segment 5 bases; nucleotides outside the gene matches: 7. The chain couples TRBV7-2 to TRBJ2-5; 12 bases match TRBD2. This clonotype originated in a man between 25 and 39 years old with type 1 diabetes. Material for sequencing was naive CD4+ T cells from blood. The CDR3 here is CASSFGLAGLGETQYF. In DNA, the CDR3 is TGTGCCAGCAGCTTCGGACTAGCGGGATTGGGTGAGACCCAGTACTTC.